Presented here are 15 T cell receptor beta chains from one specimen sequenced in a study of identical twins. TCRdb reprocessed the 5' RACE reads via MiXCR and lists one record per CDR3 protein. Here the sample spans approximately 1.8 million distinct CDR3 sequences, under 35% being singletons. The source material was cord blood. The receptors shown here come from a newborn girl in good health.

The table lists this clonotype with many counts. The chain joins TRBV6-5 to TRBJ1-2; D unclear. Between the trimmed V and J ends, which lost 5 bases and 2 bases, there was a span of 6 bases. The CDR3 loop spans 12 amino acids. Germline V lookup: CDR1 MNHEY, CDR2 SVGAGI. CDR3 nucleotide sequence: TGTGCCAGCAGTGACAAAAACTATGGCTACACCTTC. Protein product: CASSDKNYGYTF.

This chain links TRBV20-1 with TRBJ2-7, with 10 nucleotides matching TRBD2. The J call is uncertain, as TRBJ2-5 better fits the DNA end. Germline CDR1 reads DFQATT; CDR2 reads SNEGSKA (reference sequence). This CDR3 region has 13 residues. The CDR3 region is CSAPSGSGETQYF. CDR3 DNA: TGCAGTGCCCCTAGCGGGAGTGGTGAGACCCAGTACTTC.

The genes are TRBV7-9 and TRBJ2-7; 7 nucleotides line up with TRBD2. The DNA matches TRBJ2-5 better at its end, which makes the J call doubtful. The length of the CDR3 is 19 residues. The germline gives CDR1 SEHNR, CDR2 FQNEAQ (reference sequence). The CDR3 spells CASSFSGGSGPRGQETQYF. The CDR3 DNA reads as TGTGCCAGCAGCTTCTCCGGGGGTAGCGGGCCGAGAGGCCAAGAGACCCAGTACTTC.

In regard to this clonotype: An end of the junction does not agree with germline; a read error may underlie this. The V call is TRBV20-1, the J call TRBJ2-1; possibly TRBD2 for D (6 bases). In germline, CDR1 is DFQATT, CDR2 SNEGSKA (reference sequence). The CDR3 loop spans 14 amino acids. DNA for the CDR3: TGCAATGCTAGTATTGCGCGGGCCGGGGGTGAGCAGTTCTTC. Translating gives CNASIARAGGEQFF.

This clonotype was detected a few times. The chain combines TRBV20-1 with TRBJ2-2, with 7 nucleotides matching TRBD2. The CDR3 runs 14 residues. The V gene end was trimmed by 0 bases and the J gene end by 4 bases; junction bases not matched to a gene: 2. Germline V gene data show CDR1 as DFQATT and CDR2 as SNEGSKA (reference sequence). This chain's CDR3 is CSARDGTITGELFF. CDR3 bases: TGCAGTGCTAGAGATGGGACTATCACCGGGGAGCTGTTTTTT.

This chain uses TRBV11-2 with TRBJ2-2; tentatively, D is TRBD2 (5 bases). The length of the CDR3 is 17 residues. Trimming stripped 0 bases from V and 2 bases from J, with 13 bases between. CDR1 SGHAT and CDR2 FQNNGV come from the germline V gene. The CDR3 bases are TGTGCCAGCAGCTTAGATCAAGGACTCCCTAACACCGGGGAGCTGTTTTTT. It specifies CASSLDQGLPNTGELFF.

The CDR3 protein is CASSKEVPGSLSYEQYF. The CDR3 DNA sequence: TGTGCCAGCAGCAAAGAGGTCCCGGGGTCCCTCTCCTACGAGCAGTACTTC. This rearrangement joins TRBV21-1 to TRBJ2-7; the table's D call, TRBD1, was not checked against the DNA. TRBV21-1 is a pseudogene. This CDR3 has 17 amino acids.

This clonotype was counted once. The junction differs from germline at one of its ends, possibly a read error. The CDR3 DNA follows: TGTGCCAGCAGCTACTATGGGACAGGGCTCTATGGCTACACCTTC. It specifies CASSYYGTGLYGYTF. The chain joins TRBV6-6 to TRBJ1-2; 9 positions agree with TRBD1. CDR1 MNHNY and CDR2 SVGAGI come from the germline V gene (reference sequence). The length of the CDR3 is 15 residues.

The V call is TRBV19, the J call TRBJ2-7, with 8 bases lining up with TRBD1. In germline, CDR1 is LNHDA, CDR2 SQIVND (reference sequence). The ends lost 6 bases at V and 5 bases at J; junction bases unmatched: 6. The CDR3 has 13 residues. Here the CDR3 DNA reads TGTGCCAGTAGCCTCCAGGGGGCCCACGAGCAGTACTTC. The encoded protein is CASSLQGAHEQYF.

The chain joins TRBV20-1 to TRBJ2-4; the match to TRBD2 covers 9 bases. The DNA matches TRBJ2-7 better at its end, which makes the J call doubtful. CDR1 is DFQATT and CDR2 is SNEGSKA in the germline V gene (reference sequence). CDR3 size: 14 residues. The CDR3 DNA sequence: TGCAGTGCTAGTGCCAGACTAGCGGTCTACGAGCAGTACTTC. Its translation is CSASARLAVYEQYF.

V gene TRBV7-9 combines with J gene TRBJ2-1; 9 nucleotides line up with TRBD1. Near its end, the DNA agrees better with TRBJ2-7, so the J call may be wrong. This CDR3 comprises 18 residues. Per germline, CDR1 SEHNR and CDR2 FQNEAQ (reference sequence). CDR3 region: CASSLRARDRDSYNEQYF. The DNA of the CDR3 is TGTGCCAGCAGCCTTCGAGCTCGGGACAGGGATTCCTACAATGAGCAGTACTTC.

This clonotype was found a few times. This chain links TRBV2 with TRBJ2-7, with 8 bases identical to TRBD2. The CDR3 is 14 amino acids. CDR1 SNHLY and CDR2 FYNNEI come from the germline V gene. V shed 7 bases, J shed 2 bases, and the junction held 7 bases outside the gene matches. CDR3 loop: CASTQTSGPYEQYF. Here the CDR3 DNA reads TGTGCCAGCACCCAAACTAGCGGCCCCTACGAGCAGTACTTC.

The chain joins TRBV6-5 to TRBJ2-2; D call uncertain. This CDR3 is built from 14 residues. CDR1 and CDR2 from the germline V gene are MNHEY and SVGAGI. V gave up 6 bases and J gave up 7 bases, with 15 bases separating them. The CDR3 DNA sequence: TGTGCCAGCAGCGCGGCTTGGTTTAACGGGGAGCTGTTTTTT. Amino acids: CASSAAWFNGELFF.

The table lists this clonotype with many counts. This chain joins TRBV24-1 and TRBJ2-7; D is unresolved. With 3 bases removed from V and 5 bases from J, the gap between germline ends came to 7 bases. This CDR3 region has 12 residues. Per the germline V gene, CDR1 is KGHDR and CDR2 is SFDVKD. In DNA form, the CDR3 reads TGTGCCACCAGTGATGGAATCAACGAGCAGTACTTC. Amino acids: CATSDGINEQYF.

This clonotype has a handful of counts. The V call is TRBV4-2, the J call TRBJ2-7, with TRBD1 identical over 9 bases. CDR1 LGHNA and CDR2 YNFKEQ come from the germline V gene. V was pared by 0 bases and J by 0 bases, with 6 bases of the junction left unmatched. The CDR3 is 17 amino acids. DNA for the CDR3: TGTGCCAGCAGCCAAGAGAGGAGGACAGGGGCCTCCTACGAGCAGTACTTC. Translating gives CASSQERRTGASYEQYF.